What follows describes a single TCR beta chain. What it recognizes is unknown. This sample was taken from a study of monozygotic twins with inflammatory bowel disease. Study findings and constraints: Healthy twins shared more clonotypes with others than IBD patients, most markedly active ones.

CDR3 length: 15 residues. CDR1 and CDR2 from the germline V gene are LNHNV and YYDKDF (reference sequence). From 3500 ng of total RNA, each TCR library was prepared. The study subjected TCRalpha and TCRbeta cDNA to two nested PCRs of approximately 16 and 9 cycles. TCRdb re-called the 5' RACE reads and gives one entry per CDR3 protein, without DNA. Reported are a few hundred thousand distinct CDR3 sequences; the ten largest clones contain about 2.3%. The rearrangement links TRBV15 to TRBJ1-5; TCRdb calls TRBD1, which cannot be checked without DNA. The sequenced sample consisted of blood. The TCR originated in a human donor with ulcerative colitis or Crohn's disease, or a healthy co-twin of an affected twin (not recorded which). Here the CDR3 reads CATSRVGGNNQPQHF.